The 31 T cell receptor beta chains given below trace back to one sample, sequenced in a study of blood T cell repertoires in COVID-19. Libraries were prepared by immunoSEQ multiplex PCR; TCRdb keeps only in-frame clonotypes and omits some of them. In the table there are more than 100,000 clones, around 89% of which are singletons. The sequenced material came from peripheral blood. The receptor set was obtained from a woman aged 60-75 years with acute or convalescent COVID-19.

This sequence joins TRBV9 and TRBJ2-3; 8 nucleotides match TRBD2. Germline CDR1 is SGDLS and CDR2 is YYNGEE. The CDR3 runs to 16 residues. With 0 bases clipped from V and 6 bases from J, the junction kept 9 bases outside the gene matches. In DNA form, the CDR3 reads TGTGCCAGCAGCGTAGGGGTAGCGGGGTGGCGGGATACGCAGTATTTT. Its protein is CASSVGVAGWRDTQYF.

CDR3 sequence: CASSLNPPPGNTIYF. CDR3 DNA: TGTGCCAGCAGCCTAAATCCCCCTCCTGGAAACACCATATATTTT. The genes are TRBV7-6 and TRBJ1-3, with D unresolved. The V gene's germline CDR1 is SGHVS and CDR2 FNYEAQ. The CDR3 runs 15 residues. V was shortened by 5 bases and J by 2 bases, with 13 bases between the two germline ends.

The gene calls are TRBV18 and TRBJ1-1; 7 bases are a match to TRBD1. The V gene's germline CDR1 is KGHSH and CDR2 LQKENI. The CDR3 has 14 amino acids. The junction had 8 bases not matched to a gene; V was cut back by 5 bases and J by 5 bases. The CDR3, as DNA: TGTGCCAGCTCAACAACAGGGGCGAGGACTGAAGCTTTCTTT. Protein product: CASSTTGARTEAFF.

This clone came up a few times. The rearrangement uses TRBV19 and TRBJ2-3, with 7 positions matching TRBD2. V shed 5 bases and J 0 bases; nucleotides not matched to a gene: 8. This CDR3 is 16 amino acids long. The germline gives CDR1 LNHDA, CDR2 SQIVND (reference sequence). CDR3 in DNA: TGTGCCAGTAGTGTCGGACTAGGCCCTAGCACAGATACGCAGTATTTT. Its protein is CASSVGLGPSTDTQYF.

The chain uses TRBV10-1 and TRBJ1-1; TRBD1 agrees at 8 bases. Trimming at V came to 8 bases and at J to 0 bases, leaving 2 bases not matched to a gene. CDR1 and CDR2 (germline): WNHNN, SYGVQD (reference sequence). This CDR3 is built from 13 residues. The CDR3 sequence: CASRTGLNTEAFF. Written as DNA, the CDR3 is TGCGCCAGCCGGACAGGGTTGAACACTGAAGCTTTCTTT.

The chain recombines TRBV29-1 with TRBJ2-3, with D unclear. Germline V gene lookup returns CDR1 SQVTM and CDR2 ANQGSEA. V shed 3 bases and J shed 1 base, with 5 bases lying between them. The CDR3 has 12 residues. CDR3 coding DNA: TGCAGCGTTGACGGAGGCACAGATACGCAGTATTTT. This codes for CSVDGGTDTQYF.

The chain couples TRBV24-1 to TRBJ2-1, with 12 bases aligning to TRBD2. This CDR3 comprises 21 residues. In germline, CDR1 is KGHDR, CDR2 SFDVKD. The J segment lost 3 bases and the V segment lost 0 bases, leaving 14 bases of the junction unmatched. The CDR3 region is CATSDLQGPSGRAGIYNEQFF. CDR3 DNA: TGTGCCACCAGTGATTTGCAAGGTCCTAGCGGGAGGGCCGGGATCTACAATGAGCAGTTCTTC.

V and J are TRBV10-3 and TRBJ1-5, with D possibly matching TRBD1 (6 bases). Germline values: CDR1 ENHRY, CDR2 SYGVKD. V was trimmed by 6 bases and J by 4 bases, leaving 10 bases between them. The CDR3 runs 13 residues. DNA for the CDR3: TGTGCCATCAGAGGGGGAGAGAATCAGCCCCAGCATTTT. This gives the protein CAIRGGENQPQHF.

V and J are TRBV9 and TRBJ2-3; perhaps TRBD2 as D (5 bases). Trimming shortened V by 6 bases and J by 0 bases, and 17 bases separated the two germline ends. From germline, CDR1 is SGDLS and CDR2 YYNGEE. CDR3 length: 16 residues. CDR3 bases: TGTGCCAGCACTCCCCCGGGGAGCGCTAGCACAGATACGCAGTATTTT. Protein product: CASTPPGSASTDTQYF. The whole variable domain, filled in from reference TRBV9 and TRBJ2-3, reads DSGVTQTPKHLITATGQRVTLRCSPRSGDLSVYWYQQSLDQGLQFLIQYYNGEERAKGNILERFSAQQFPDLHSELNLSSLELGDSALYFCASTPPGSASTDTQYFGPGTRLTVL.

The chain has TRBV3-1 (or the pseudogene TRBV3-2) and TRBJ2-7; weak D call: TRBD2 (5 bases). In germline, CDR1 is LGHDT, CDR2 YNNKEL (reference sequence). The CDR3 covers 13 residues. Trimming removed 2 bases from V and 6 bases from J, with 11 bases in between. In DNA, the CDR3 is TGTGCCAGCAGCCAACTAGCCTCGGGCGAGCAGTACGTC. It yields the protein CASSQLASGEQYV.

This chain connects TRBV11-2 to TRBJ1-2; the match to TRBD1 covers 7 bases. The junction had 8 bases not matched to a gene; V was cut back by 7 bases and J by 3 bases. Looked up from germline, CDR1 is SGHAT and CDR2 is FQNNGV. This CDR3 is 14 amino acids long. This CDR3 is CASTVDRADYGYTF. The CDR3 DNA reads as TGTGCCAGCACCGTCGACAGGGCTGACTATGGCTACACCTTC.

The J gene is TRBJ2-1, the V gene TRBV10-2; 9 nucleotides agree with TRBD2. The V gene end was trimmed by 3 bases and the J gene end by 5 bases; junction bases not matched to a gene: 17. The V gene's germline CDR1 is WSHSY and CDR2 SAAADI. CDR3 size: 19 residues. The CDR3 DNA is TGCGCCAGCAGTGAAATTCTGGGGGTAGCGGGAGCTATCAACAATGAGCAGTTCTTC. Residues: CASSEILGVAGAINNEQFF.

V and J are TRBV30 and TRBJ1-5; weak D call: TRBD1 (6 bases). CDR1 is GTSNPN, CDR2 SVGIG, per germline (reference sequence). Trimming cost V 0 bases and J 3 bases, with 12 bases left between them. The CDR3 is made up of 15 amino acids. The CDR3 coding sequence is TGTGCCTGGAGTGTATCAAGACAGGCCAATCAGCCCCAGCATTTT. It codes for CAWSVSRQANQPQHF. Variable domain in full (rest from reference TRBV30 and TRBJ1-5): SQTIHQWPATLVQPVGSPLSLECTVEGTSNPNLYWYRQAAGRGLQLLFYSVGIGQISSEVPQNLSASRPQDRQFILSSKKLLLSDSGFYLCAWSVSRQANQPQHFGDGTRLSIL.

The chain carries TRBV7-9 and TRBJ2-3; D perhaps matches TRBD2 (5 bases). The CDR3 runs to 16 residues. Trimming cost V 0 bases and J 2 bases, with 12 bases left between them. Germline V gene data show CDR1 as SEHNR and CDR2 as FQNEAQ (reference sequence). As DNA, the CDR3 is TGTGCCAGCAGCTTAGCCGGGGTAGGGATCACAGATACGCAGTATTTT. Translated, it gives CASSLAGVGITDTQYF. Full variable domain (outside the CDR3, taken from reference TRBV7-9 and TRBJ2-3): DTGVSQNPRHKITKRGQNVTFRCDPISEHNRLYWYRQTLGQGPEFLTYFQNEAQLEKSRLLSDRFSAERPKGSFSTLEIQRTEQGDSAMYLCASSLAGVGITDTQYFGPGTRLTVL.

The V gene is TRBV19, the J gene TRBJ2-5, with TRBD1 identical over 10 bases. With V trimmed by 8 bases and J by 7 bases, 4 bases remained unmatched. This CDR3 is 12 amino acids long. Germline V lookup: CDR1 LNHDA, CDR2 SQIVND (reference sequence). CDR3 residues: CASGDRGGTQYF. The CDR3 DNA sequence: TGTGCCAGTGGGGACAGGGGCGGGACCCAGTACTTC.

V usage is TRBV10-3 and J usage is TRBJ2-1, with 7 bases lining up with TRBD1. Germline loops: CDR1 ENHRY, CDR2 SYGVKD. This CDR3 spans 11 amino acids. Losses at the gene ends were 11 bases for V and 7 bases for J; bases not matched to a gene: 5. The CDR3 is CASRQGNEQFF. The CDR3 DNA reads TGTGCCTCGAGACAGGGAAATGAGCAGTTCTTC.

This chain joins TRBV5-1 and TRBJ2-1; 9 nucleotides align to TRBD1. CDR1 is SGHRS and CDR2 is YFSETQ in the germline V gene. The CDR3 totals 15 residues. With V trimmed by 2 bases and J by 5 bases, 5 bases remained unmatched. The CDR3 reads CASSFGTGPHNEQFF. The CDR3 DNA follows: TGCGCCAGCAGCTTTGGGACAGGGCCCCACAATGAGCAGTTCTTC.

The chain joins TRBV11-3 to TRBJ1-4, with 8 bases aligning to TRBD1. The V and J ends lost 5 bases and 5 bases, in that order; junction bases with no gene match: 4. The length of the CDR3 is 14 residues. Germline CDR1 is SGHNT and CDR2 is YENEEA. The CDR3: CASSLTGGNEKLFF. CDR3 in DNA: TGTGCCAGCAGCCTAACAGGGGGGAATGAAAAACTGTTTTTT.

This sequence joins TRBV3-1 (or the pseudogene TRBV3-2) and TRBJ2-2; 7 bases match TRBD1. The germline V gene encodes CDR1 LGHDT and CDR2 YNNKEL (reference sequence). V gave up 1 base and J gave up 10 bases; unmatched junction bases: 9. The CDR3 length is 15 residues. The CDR3 DNA is TGTGCCAGCAGCCAAGCGAGGCCACAGGGGAAGGAGCTGTTTTTT. It codes for CASSQARPQGKELFF.

This rearrangement joins TRBV5-4 to TRBJ2-1; D might be TRBD2 (6 bases). The CDR3 is 14 amino acids. V lost 7 bases, J lost 7 bases, and 18 bases lay in between. CDR1 SGHNT and CDR2 YYREEE come from the germline V gene (reference sequence). The CDR3 region is CASSGGVGENEQFF. CDR3 bases: TGTGCCAGCTCTGGCGGGGTGGGGGAAAATGAGCAGTTCTTC.

The rearrangement joins TRBV28 to TRBJ1-6; D may be TRBD1 (5 bases). Trimming shortened V by 6 bases and J by 1 base, and 10 bases separated the two germline ends. The CDR3 spans 15 residues. Looked up from germline, CDR1 is MDHEN and CDR2 is SYDVKM. CDR3 in amino acids: CASRPGVSYNSPLHF. CDR3 nucleotides: TGTGCCAGCAGGCCGGGGGTGTCCTATAATTCACCCCTCCACTTT.

The V call is TRBV6-5, the J call TRBJ2-2; D call uncertain. The CDR3 has 14 residues. V was cut by 2 bases and J by 1 base, with 5 bases left in between. CDR1 MNHEY and CDR2 SVGAGI come from the germline V gene. The CDR3 DNA follows: TGTGCCAGCAGTTACGGGCTGAACACCGGGGAGCTGTTTTTT. Translated: CASSYGLNTGELFF.

This chain joins TRBV11-1 and TRBJ1-1; 8 bases are shared with TRBD1. Unmatched junction bases numbered 4, after V lost 3 bases and J lost 4 bases. Germline V gene data show CDR1 as SGHAT and CDR2 as FQDESV (reference sequence). CDR3 size: 14 residues. Here the CDR3 reads CASSLDRVVTEAFF. The CDR3 DNA sequence: TGTGCCAGCAGCTTGGACAGGGTTGTCACTGAAGCTTTCTTT.

V usage is TRBV28 and J usage is TRBJ1-2, with 7 bases that match TRBD1. This CDR3 has 15 residues. V shed 10 bases and J 4 bases; nucleotides not matched to a gene: 15. CDR1 MDHEN and CDR2 SYDVKM come from the germline V gene. The CDR3 here is CATDLGQPLGYGYTF. CDR3 coding DNA: TGTGCCACCGACCTGGGACAGCCCCTCGGCTATGGCTACACCTTC.

The rearrangement uses TRBV18 and TRBJ1-1; D is perhaps TRBD1 (5 bases). The CDR3 is 16 residues long. Germline V gene data show CDR1 as KGHSH and CDR2 as LQKENI. With 0 bases removed from V and 1 base from J, the gap between germline ends came to 12 bases. This chain's CDR3 is CASSPPSGGGNTEAFF. In DNA, the CDR3 is TGTGCCAGCTCACCACCGAGCGGGGGGGGGAACACTGAAGCTTTCTTT.

This sequence joins TRBV2 and TRBJ1-3; D remains ambiguous. In germline, CDR1 is SNHLY, CDR2 FYNNEI. Trimming took 2 bases from V and 13 from J, leaving 9 bases between them. The CDR3 has 11 residues. CDR3 sequence reads: CASSETKRIYF. In nucleotides, the CDR3 is TGTGCCAGCAGTGAAACTAAGAGAATATATTTT.

The V and J genes are TRBV10-3 and TRBJ1-2; D may be TRBD1 (6 bases). The germline gives CDR1 ENHRY, CDR2 SYGVKD. Between the trimmed V and J ends, which lost 7 bases and 4 bases, there was a span of 16 bases. The CDR3 has 14 residues. The CDR3 loop reads CAITATGLPYGYTF. Written as DNA, the CDR3 is TGTGCCATCACCGCGACAGGCCTGCCCTATGGCTACACCTTC.

The V call is TRBV4-2, the J call TRBJ2-1; TRBD2 might be the D (6 bases). V was clipped by 0 bases and J by 9 bases, with 12 bases between them. This CDR3 contains 14 residues. CDR1 LGHNA and CDR2 YNFKEQ come from the germline V gene. CDR3 DNA: TGTGCCAGCAGCCAAGATAGGGACTTTGGTGAGCAGTTCTTC. Protein product: CASSQDRDFGEQFF.

V usage is TRBV5-1 and J usage is TRBJ2-2; D not certain. This CDR3 has 15 amino acids. Germline V gives CDR1 SGHRS, CDR2 YFSETQ. With 1 base removed from V and 0 bases from J, the gap between germline ends came to 7 bases. The CDR3 reads CASSLSLANTGELFF. For the CDR3, the DNA is TGCGCCAGCAGCTTGAGCCTAGCGAACACCGGGGAGCTGTTTTTT.

This chain connects TRBV19 to TRBJ2-4, with TRBD2 identical over 7 bases. The V gene end was trimmed by 6 bases and the J gene end by 6 bases; junction bases not matched to a gene: 5. CDR3 length: 13 amino acids. CDR1 and CDR2 from the germline V gene are LNHDA and SQIVND (reference sequence). The CDR3 sequence is CASRGGWSNIQYF. In nucleotides, the CDR3 is TGTGCCAGTAGGGGGGGGTGGTCAAACATTCAGTACTTC.

The J gene is TRBJ2-7, the V gene TRBV6-5; 8 bases fit TRBD2. The CDR3 runs 13 residues. The ends lost 6 bases at V and 3 bases at J; junction bases unmatched: 4. CDR1 and CDR2 from the germline V gene are MNHEY and SVGAGI. CDR3 sequence reads: CASSREGLYEQYF. CDR3 DNA: TGTGCCAGCAGCCGGGAGGGCCTCTACGAGCAGTACTTC.